This T cell receptor beta chain derives from a study of T cells in Graves' hyperthyroidism and ophthalmopathy. Based on clinical symptoms, serum thyroxine and TRAb, thyroid ultrasound and orbital computed tomography, diagnoses were reached. V dropped 4 bases and J dropped 0; count of bases not matched to a gene: 6. Germline CDR1 is DFQATT and CDR2 is SNEGSKA (reference sequence). This CDR3 has 17 amino acids. RNA transcripts served as the template for amplifying TCR beta CDR3 regions. TCR CDR3 underwent first-round RT-PCR with the HTBI primer set. TCRdb used MiXCR to reprocess the multiplex PCR reads, holding one entry per CDR3 protein. The sample includes hundreds of thousands of distinct CDR3 sequences, around 14% of them seen just once.

This TCR came from a woman aged 18 to 35 with Graves' hyperthyroidism that later progressed to Graves' ophthalmopathy. The sequencing sample was made of blood. The chain combines TRBV20-1 with TRBJ2-1, with 13 bases aligning to TRBD2. DNA for the CDR3: TGCAGTGCTACGACTAGCGGGAGGATTAGCTCCTACAATGAGCAGTTCTTC. Translating it yields CSATTSGRISSYNEQFF.